This TCR beta chain derives from a study of naive and memory T cell subsets. Study-level results: Diversity fell and Gini index rose from naive through CM, EM, EMRA. TCR abundance followed a power law differing between naive and memory subsets. Naive repertoires, especially CD8, held a few larger clonotypes, possibly memory cells re-expressing CD45RA. TCR counts from RNA may reflect activation-linked expression changes.

Both TRBC1 and TRBC2 were covered by a beta constant-region primer of two equimolar oligonucleotides. The ligated cDNA underwent four PCR rounds using SP2 and nested alpha and beta constant-region primers. The cDNA 3' end received a ligated single-stranded oligonucleotide carrying the SP2 primer and a 12-nucleotide UMI. TCRdb redid the calling of the UMI-ligation and nested PCR reads with MiXCR, one entry per CDR3 protein. The sample includes 98,000 or so distinct CDR3 sequences, around 15% of them seen just once. As for this clonotype: The antigen remains unidentified.

The germline gives CDR1 ENHRY, CDR2 SYGVKD. Trimming left V 6 bases short and J 3 bases short, with 11 bases between. This CDR3 has 13 amino acids. Sequenced: naive CD8+ T cells from blood. The clonotype originates from a human donor in good health. The chain uses TRBV10-3 and TRBJ2-5; possible D gene TRBD2, 5 bases. Written as DNA, the CDR3 is TGTGCCATCAGCGAGGGCTTAGAAGAGACCCAGTACTTC. Its protein product is CAISEGLEETQYF.